These 10 T cell receptor beta chains came from one sample sequenced in a study of lymphopenia after photon versus proton radiotherapy. Here immunoSEQ multiplex PCR was the method, and the copy in TCRdb shows in-frame clones only, minus some. The table shows 13,000 or so clones, with around 89% occurring only once. This material consisted of peripheral blood, taken from a patient treated with photon-based radiotherapy. These receptors were collected from a man aged 60 to 69 with pancreatic cancer.

The chain employs TRBV18 and TRBJ2-7; 8 nucleotides agree with TRBD2. The germline V gene encodes CDR1 KGHSH and CDR2 LQKENI. This CDR3 contains 14 residues. Trimming at V came to 6 bases and at J to 5 bases, leaving 9 bases not matched to a gene. The CDR3 reads CASSLTGREDEQYF. The CDR3 coding sequence is TGTGCCAGCTCCCTTACAGGGCGGGAGGACGAGCAGTACTTC.

The chain links TRBV27 to TRBJ2-2; D not resolved. The CDR3 consists of 11 residues. The V end was cut by 6 bases, the J end by 9 bases, with 8 bases between. Per the germline V gene, CDR1 is MNHEY and CDR2 is SMNVEV (reference sequence). CDR3 in amino acids: CASSLGRELFF. CDR3 bases: TGTGCCAGCAGCTTGGGGAGGGAGCTGTTTTTT.

CDR3: CASSYSRRSANYGYTF. The CDR3 bases are TGTGCCAGCAGTTACTCACGGCGGTCAGCTAACTATGGCTACACCTTC. The rearrangement links TRBV6-5 to TRBJ1-2, with D hard to call. The CDR3 extends over 16 amino acids. V gave up 0 bases and J gave up 0 bases, with 11 bases separating them. Germline CDR1 reads MNHEY; CDR2 reads SVGAGI.

V usage is TRBV5-1 and J usage is TRBJ2-2; 8 bases are shared with TRBD2. The V and J ends lost 1 base and 0 bases, in that order; junction bases with no gene match: 11. From germline, CDR1 is SGHRS and CDR2 YFSETQ. This CDR3 has 19 amino acids. The CDR3: CASSLRPLGRGANTGELFF. The CDR3 region has the DNA TGCGCCAGCAGCTTGCGACCCCTTGGGCGGGGGGCGAACACCGGGGAGCTGTTTTTT.

The gene calls are TRBV18 and TRBJ2-3, with 12 bases matching TRBD2. Germline V gene sequence: CDR1 KGHSH, CDR2 LQKENI. The V segment lost 5 bases and the J segment 5 bases; nucleotides outside the gene matches: 8. The CDR3 has 16 residues. The CDR3: CASSALAGGPGDTQYF. CDR3 bases: TGTGCCAGCTCAGCTCTAGCGGGGGGGCCCGGAGATACGCAGTATTTT.

V gene TRBV7-9 combines with J gene TRBJ2-7; tentative D call: TRBD2 (6 bases). V dropped 3 bases and J dropped 7 bases, with 13 bases sitting between them. The CDR3 runs 13 residues. Germline CDR1 reads SEHNR; CDR2 reads FQNEAQ (reference sequence). The CDR3 reads CASSFGTAGEQYF. In DNA, the CDR3 is TGTGCCAGCAGCTTCGGGACTGCCGGGGAGCAGTACTTC. Full variable domain (outside the CDR3, taken from reference TRBV7-9 and TRBJ2-7): DTGVSQNPRHKITKRGQNVTFRCDPISEHNRLYWYRQTLGQGPEFLTYFQNEAQLEKSRLLSDRFSAERPKGSFSTLEIQRTEQGDSAMYLCASSFGTAGEQYFGPGTRLTVT.

The chain couples TRBV11-1 to TRBJ1-6; D is perhaps TRBD1 (5 bases). CDR1 and CDR2 from the germline V gene are SGHAT and FQDESV (reference sequence). This CDR3 region has 15 residues. Trimming took 5 bases from V and 9 from J, leaving 17 bases between them. CDR3 amino acids: CASSPGTGDGSPLHF. For the CDR3, the DNA is TGTGCCAGCAGCCCAGGCACGGGGGATGGTTCACCCCTCCACTTT.

The chain combines TRBV6-5 with TRBJ2-2, with TRBD2 matching over 11 bases. The J segment lost 2 bases and the V segment lost 6 bases, leaving 2 bases of the junction unmatched. Germline V gives CDR1 MNHEY, CDR2 SVGAGI. The CDR3 covers 15 residues. The CDR3 here is CASSRLAGNTGELFF. The CDR3 nucleotides are TGTGCCAGCAGCCGACTAGCGGGAAACACCGGGGAGCTGTTTTTT.

DNA for the CDR3: TGTGCCTGGAAGGTACTATCGAACACTGAAGCTTTCTTT. This codes for CAWKVLSNTEAFF. The genes are TRBV30 and TRBJ1-1; D is undetermined. Germline V CDR1 and CDR2: GTSNPN, SVGIG (reference sequence). There are 13 residues in the CDR3. The ends were cut back, 4 bases at V and 1 base at J, with 10 bases in the middle.

This chain links TRBV6-1 with TRBJ1-4; D might be TRBD1 (6 bases). CDR1 and CDR2 from the germline V gene are MNHNS and SASEGT. V was clipped by 4 bases and J by 8 bases, with 14 bases between them. The CDR3 consists of 14 residues. The chain's CDR3 is CASSANRVGEKLFF. For the CDR3, the DNA is TGTGCCAGCAGTGCCAACAGGGTCGGGGAAAAACTGTTTTTT.